This T cell receptor beta chain was recorded in a study of cytomegalovirus exposure and HLA in healthy donors. Study-wide results and limits: Among TCR sequences, most were rare, though some public TCRs appeared in many donors.

Germline lookup yields CDR1 SGHTS and CDR2 YDEGEE. Trimming left V 0 bases short and J 8 bases short, with 17 bases between. The CDR3 extends over 15 amino acids. In its sample, this clone was seen once. Its antigen is unknown. This table comes from immunoSEQ multiplex PCR, and its TCRdb copy is limited to in-frame clones, with some not included. The table records about 50,000 clones, 93% of them present only once. The sample consisted of PBMCs. This TCR derives from a woman under 30 in good health and CMV-seropositive. The chain links TRBV5-8 to TRBJ1-2; perhaps TRBD1 as D (5 bases). The CDR3 loop reads CASSLGAALRGGYTF. The CDR3 DNA reads as TGTGCCAGCAGCTTGGGGGCAGCTCTCCGGGGGGGCTACACCTTC.